These T cell receptor beta chains were read from a single sample in a study of blood T cell repertoires in COVID-19. Produced via immunoSEQ multiplex PCR; TCRdb's table is partial and in-frame only. This table has roughly 670,000 clones, 90% appearing once. Sequences were obtained from peripheral blood. The receptors shown here come from a woman aged 18-29 years with acute or convalescent COVID-19. Both conserved end residues are part of each CDR3. Fields, in order: CDR3 protein, CDR3 DNA, V gene, J gene, clone size, D gene. D genes are given only for firm matches. Size is stated for part of the rows, as once, few or many counts, or as a class when the clone is expanded.

CDR3: CASSVGTQGSWYF; DNA: TGTGCCAGCAGCGTAGGGACTCAGGGGAGTTGGTACTTC; V: TRBV9; J: TRBJ1-2; size: once; D: NA
CDR3: CAWSDPQFYGYTF; DNA: TGTGCCTGGAGTGATCCTCAGTTTTATGGCTACACCTTC; V: TRBV30; J: TRBJ1-2; size: NA; D: NA
CDR3: CASSQQTGPFYEQYF; DNA: TGTGCCAGCAGCCAGCAGACAGGGCCCTTTTACGAGCAGTACTTC; V: TRBV3-1/TRBV3-2; J: TRBJ2-7; size: NA; D: TRBD1
CDR3: CASSFPLTGNTGELFF; DNA: TGTGCCAGCAGCTTCCCCTTAACAGGAAACACCGGGGAGCTGTTTTTT; V: TRBV5-8; J: TRBJ2-2; size: NA; D: NA
CDR3: CAGQGDLGVQYF; DNA: TGTGCGGGACAGGGGGATTTAGGGGTGCAGTACTTC; V: TRBV30; J: TRBJ2-7; size: NA; D: TRBD1
CDR3: CASSFSVNYGYTF; DNA: TGTGCCAGCAGTTTTAGCGTTAACTATGGCTACACCTTC; V: TRBV12-3/TRBV12-4; J: TRBJ1-2; size: NA; D: NA
CDR3: CASSLNGKREDTQYF; DNA: TGTGCCAGCTCACTGAACGGGAAGCGCGAAGATACGCAGTATTTT; V: TRBV18; J: TRBJ2-3; size: NA; D: NA
CDR3: CATSRSVTGSYGYTF; DNA: TGTGCCACCAGCAGATCGGTCACAGGGTCCTATGGCTACACCTTC; V: TRBV15; J: TRBJ1-2; size: NA; D: NA
CDR3: CASSLWGDSSNEKLFF; DNA: TGTGCCAGCAGTTTATGGGGGGACAGCTCTAATGAAAAACTGTTTTTT; V: TRBV28; J: TRBJ1-4; size: once; D: TRBD1
CDR3: CASSRVPGQIATNEKLFF; DNA: TGTGCCAGTAGTAGAGTACCGGGACAGATTGCAACTAATGAAAAACTGTTTTTT; V: TRBV19; J: TRBJ1-4; size: NA; D: TRBD1
CDR3: CAWTVNTEAFF; DNA: TGTGCCTGGACAGTTAACACTGAAGCTTTCTTT; V: TRBV30; J: TRBJ1-1; size: NA; D: NA
CDR3: CASSLGTENTEAFF; DNA: TGTGCCAGCAGCTTAGGGACAGAGAACACTGAAGCTTTCTTT; V: TRBV7-3; J: TRBJ1-1; size: NA; D: TRBD1
CDR3: CASSAGTGGLDEQFF; DNA: TGTGCCAGCAGCGCCGGGACAGGGGGCCTGGATGAGCAGTTCTTC; V: TRBV9; J: TRBJ2-1; size: NA; D: TRBD1
CDR3: CATRTGDSPLHF; DNA: TGTGCCACCCGGACAGGGGATTCACCCCTCCACTTT; V: TRBV6-5; J: TRBJ1-6; size: NA; D: TRBD1
CDR3: CASSPRVRDDTEAFF; DNA: TGTGCCAGCAGCCCAAGGGTCCGGGATGACACTGAAGCTTTCTTT; V: TRBV7-9; J: TRBJ1-1; size: NA; D: NA
CDR3: CASSSRTSGGNNEQFF; DNA: TGTGCCAGCAGTTCCCGGACTAGCGGGGGGAACAATGAGCAGTTCTTC; V: TRBV6-5; J: TRBJ2-1; size: NA; D: TRBD2
CDR3: CASSQVGADTIYF; DNA: TGCGCCAGCAGCCAAGTGGGTGCGGACACCATATATTTT; V: TRBV4-1; J: TRBJ1-3; size: few; D: NA
CDR3: CASSSGQGIGYTF; DNA: TGTGCCAGCAGCTCGGGACAGGGAATTGGCTACACCTTC; V: TRBV7-9; J: TRBJ1-2; size: once; D: TRBD1
CDR3: CASSLTGNYEQYF; DNA: TGCGCCAGCAGCTTGACAGGGAACTACGAGCAGTACTTC; V: TRBV5-1; J: TRBJ2-7; size: NA; D: NA
CDR3: CASSPGAARGEKLFF; DNA: TGCGCCAGCAGCCCAGGGGCAGCTCGGGGTGAAAAACTGTTTTTT; V: TRBV4-1; J: TRBJ1-4; size: NA; D: NA
CDR3: CASSPTGGAETQYF; DNA: TGTGCCAGCAGCCCGACAGGGGGCGCCGAGACCCAGTACTTC; V: TRBV5-6; J: TRBJ2-5; size: NA; D: TRBD1
CDR3: CASSRDPGQGAIFSMNTEAFF; DNA: TGTGCCAGTAGTAGGGATCCGGGACAGGGGGCTATATTTTCCATGAACACTGAAGCTTTCTTT; V: TRBV19; J: TRBJ1-1; size: NA; D: TRBD1
CDR3: CASSESLGQNYEQYF; DNA: TGTGCCAGCAGTGAATCACTCGGACAAAACTACGAGCAGTACTTC; V: TRBV6-1; J: TRBJ2-7; size: NA; D: NA
CDR3: CASSYPGRKNTEAFF; DNA: TGTGCCAGCAGTTACCCCGGGAGGAAGAACACTGAAGCTTTCTTT; V: TRBV6-5; J: TRBJ1-1; size: few; D: NA
CDR3: CASSTILRQDSPLHF; DNA: TGCGCCAGCAGCACCATACTTCGACAGGACTCACCCCTCCACTTT; V: TRBV4-1; J: TRBJ1-6; size: NA; D: NA
CDR3: CAYAWTALDTQYF; DNA: TGTGCCTACGCGTGGACAGCCCTGGATACGCAGTATTTT; V: TRBV7-9; J: TRBJ2-3; size: NA; D: NA
CDR3: CASSLSGQIYEQYF; DNA: TGTGCCAGCTCACTTTCCGGACAGATTTACGAGCAGTACTTC; V: TRBV18; J: TRBJ2-7; size: NA; D: NA
CDR3: CASGLDRLYNEQFF; DNA: TGTGCCAGCGGCTTGGACAGACTCTACAATGAGCAGTTCTTC; V: TRBV27; J: TRBJ2-1; size: NA; D: NA
CDR3: CAWSRETQYF; DNA: TGTGCCTGGAGTCGGGAGACCCAGTACTTC; V: TRBV30; J: TRBJ2-5; size: NA; D: NA
CDR3: CASSPDSVNEQFF; DNA: TGTGCCAGCTCACCGGACTCCGTGAATGAGCAGTTCTTC; V: TRBV18; J: TRBJ2-1; size: NA; D: NA
CDR3: CASSQGFKGNSYEQYF; DNA: TGCGCCAGCAGCCAAGGGTTTAAGGGGAACTCCTACGAGCAGTACTTC; V: TRBV4-1; J: TRBJ2-7; size: NA; D: NA
CDR3: CASTLMPGDLNEQFF; DNA: TGTGCCAGCACCCTTATGCCGGGGGACCTCAATGAGCAGTTCTTC; V: TRBV11-2; J: TRBJ2-1; size: NA; D: NA
CDR3: CASSAAGVSVLTDTQYF; DNA: TGCGCCAGCAGCGCGGCTGGCGTATCTGTTCTCACAGATACGCAGTATTTT; V: TRBV5-1; J: TRBJ2-3; size: NA; D: NA
CDR3: CASSDSPGNEQFF; DNA: TGTGCCAGCAGCGATAGCCCGGGCAATGAGCAGTTCTTC; V: TRBV7-2; J: TRBJ2-1; size: NA; D: NA
CDR3: CASTQSGHGYTF; DNA: TGTGCCAGCACACAGTCAGGGCATGGCTACACCTTC; V: TRBV2; J: TRBJ1-2; size: NA; D: NA
CDR3: CASSTGFNQPQHF; DNA: TGTGCCAGCAGCACAGGTTTCAATCAGCCCCAGCATTTT; V: TRBV12-3/TRBV12-4; J: TRBJ1-5; size: few; D: NA